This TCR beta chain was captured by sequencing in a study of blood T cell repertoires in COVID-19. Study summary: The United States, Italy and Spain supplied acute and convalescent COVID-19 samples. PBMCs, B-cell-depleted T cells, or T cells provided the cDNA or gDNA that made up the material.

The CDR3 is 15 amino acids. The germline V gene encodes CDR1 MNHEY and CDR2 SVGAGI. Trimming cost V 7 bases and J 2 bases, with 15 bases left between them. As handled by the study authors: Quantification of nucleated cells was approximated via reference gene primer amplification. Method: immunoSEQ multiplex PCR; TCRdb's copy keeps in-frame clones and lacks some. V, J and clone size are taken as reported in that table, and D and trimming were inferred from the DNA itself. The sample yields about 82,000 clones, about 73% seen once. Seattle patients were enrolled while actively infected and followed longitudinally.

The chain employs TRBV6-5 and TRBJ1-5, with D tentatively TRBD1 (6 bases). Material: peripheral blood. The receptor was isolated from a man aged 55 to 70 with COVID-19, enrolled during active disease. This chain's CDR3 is CASTQGGLGNQPQHF. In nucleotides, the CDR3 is TGTGCCAGCACCCAAGGGGGTCTAGGCAATCAGCCCCAGCATTTT.